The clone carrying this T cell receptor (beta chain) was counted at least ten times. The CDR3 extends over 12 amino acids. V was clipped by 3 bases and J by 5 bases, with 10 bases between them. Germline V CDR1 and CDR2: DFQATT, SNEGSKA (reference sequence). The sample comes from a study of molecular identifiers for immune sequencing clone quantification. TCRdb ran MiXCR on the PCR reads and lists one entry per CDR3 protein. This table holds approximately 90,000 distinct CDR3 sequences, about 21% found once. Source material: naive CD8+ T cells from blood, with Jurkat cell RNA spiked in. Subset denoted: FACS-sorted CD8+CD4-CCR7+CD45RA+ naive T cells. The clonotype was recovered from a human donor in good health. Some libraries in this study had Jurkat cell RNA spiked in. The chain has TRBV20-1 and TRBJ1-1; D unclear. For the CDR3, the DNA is TGCAGTGCTAGGACGGGGAGAACTGAAGCTTTCTTT. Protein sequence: CSARTGRTEAFF.